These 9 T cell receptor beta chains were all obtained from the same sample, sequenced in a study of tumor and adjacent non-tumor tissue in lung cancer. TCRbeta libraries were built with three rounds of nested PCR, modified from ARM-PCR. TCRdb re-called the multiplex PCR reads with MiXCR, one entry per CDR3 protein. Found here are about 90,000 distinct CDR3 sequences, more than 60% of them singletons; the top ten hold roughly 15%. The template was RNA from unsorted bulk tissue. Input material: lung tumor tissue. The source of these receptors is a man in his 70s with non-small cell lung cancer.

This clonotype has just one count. CDR3 region: CATSDSTGIGYTEAFF. CDR3 coding DNA: TGTGCCACCAGTGATTCGACAGGGATCGGGTACACTGAAGCTTTCTTT. The rearrangement links TRBV24-1 to TRBJ1-1; 7 nucleotides agree with TRBD1. Germline lookup yields CDR1 KGHDR and CDR2 SFDVKD. The ends lost 2 bases at V and 3 bases at J; junction bases unmatched: 8. The CDR3 contains 16 residues.

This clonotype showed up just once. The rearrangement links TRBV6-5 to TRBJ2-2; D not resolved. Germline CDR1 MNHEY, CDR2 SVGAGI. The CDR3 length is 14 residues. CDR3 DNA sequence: TGTGAAAGCAGTCCAGAGTACCGTACCGGGGAGCTGTTTTTT. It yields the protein CESSPEYRTGELFF.

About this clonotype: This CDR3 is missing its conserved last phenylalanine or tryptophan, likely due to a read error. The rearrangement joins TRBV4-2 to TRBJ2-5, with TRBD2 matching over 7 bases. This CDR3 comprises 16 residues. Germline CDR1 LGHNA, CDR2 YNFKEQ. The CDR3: CASSQGWGGPQETQYL. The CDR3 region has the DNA TGTGCCAGCAGTCAAGGTTGGGGGGGACCCCAAGAGACCCAGTACTTG.

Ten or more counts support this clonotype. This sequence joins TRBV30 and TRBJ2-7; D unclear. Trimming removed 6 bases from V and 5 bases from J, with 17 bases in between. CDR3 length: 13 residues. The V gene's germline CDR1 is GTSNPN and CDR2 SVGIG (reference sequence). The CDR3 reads CACRSDVKDEQYF. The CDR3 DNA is TGTGCCTGTAGGTCGGACGTGAAGGACGAGCAGTACTTC. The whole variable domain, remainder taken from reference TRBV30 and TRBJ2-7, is SQTIHQWPATLVQPVGSPLSLECTVEGTSNPNLYWYRQAAGRGLQLLFYSVGIGQISSEVPQNLSASRPQDRQFILSSKKLLLSDSGFYLCACRSDVKDEQYFGPGTRLTVT.

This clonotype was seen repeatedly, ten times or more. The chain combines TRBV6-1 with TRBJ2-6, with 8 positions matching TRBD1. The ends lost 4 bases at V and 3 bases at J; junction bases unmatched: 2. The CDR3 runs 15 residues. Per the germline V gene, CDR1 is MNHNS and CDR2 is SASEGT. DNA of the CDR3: TGTGCCAGCAGTGTACAGGGGGGTGGGGCCAACGTCCTGACTTTC. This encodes CASSVQGGGANVLTF.

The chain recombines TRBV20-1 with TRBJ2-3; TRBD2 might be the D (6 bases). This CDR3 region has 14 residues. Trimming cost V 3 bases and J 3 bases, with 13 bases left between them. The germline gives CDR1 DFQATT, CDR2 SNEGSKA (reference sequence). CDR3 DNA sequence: TGCAGTGCTAGGGGTTGGGGGGTTACAGATACGCAGTATTTT. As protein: CSARGWGVTDTQYF.

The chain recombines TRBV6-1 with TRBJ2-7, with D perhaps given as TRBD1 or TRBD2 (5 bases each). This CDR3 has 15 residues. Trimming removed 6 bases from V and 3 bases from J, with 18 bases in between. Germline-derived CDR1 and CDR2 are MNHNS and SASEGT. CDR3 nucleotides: TGTGCCAGCAGCCGGGACGAGATAAGTAACTACGAGCAGTACTTC. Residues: CASSRDEISNYEQYF.

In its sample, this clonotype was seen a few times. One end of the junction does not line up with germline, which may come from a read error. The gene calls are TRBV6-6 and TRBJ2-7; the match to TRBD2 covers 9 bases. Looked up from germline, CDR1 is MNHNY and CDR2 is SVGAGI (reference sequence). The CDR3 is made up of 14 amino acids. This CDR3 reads CANIGAGGTYERYF. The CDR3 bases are TGTGCCAACATCGGGGCGGGGGGGACCTACGAGCGGTACTTC.

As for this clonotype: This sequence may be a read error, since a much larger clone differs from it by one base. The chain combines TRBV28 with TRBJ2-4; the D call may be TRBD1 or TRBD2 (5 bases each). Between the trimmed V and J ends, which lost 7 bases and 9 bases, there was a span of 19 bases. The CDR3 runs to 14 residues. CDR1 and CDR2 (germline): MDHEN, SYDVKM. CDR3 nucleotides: TGTGCCAGCACCACTGGGACCCAGGTCGTCATTCAGTACTTC. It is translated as CASTTGTQVVIQYF.